The 23 T cell receptor beta chains in this list originate from one sample, sequenced in a study of blood T cell repertoires in COVID-19. Only in-frame clones appear in the TCRdb table, and some are missing; sequencing was by immunoSEQ multiplex PCR. The table has approximately 170,000 clones, roughly nine tenths seen once; the top ten hold around 1.2%. Sequenced sample: peripheral blood. Every receptor here comes from a man under 40 with acute or convalescent COVID-19.

The chain uses TRBV2 and TRBJ2-7; 7 bases align to TRBD2. This CDR3 is 14 amino acids long. The junction had 7 bases not matched to a gene; V was cut back by 3 bases and J by 5 bases. CDR1 SNHLY and CDR2 FYNNEI come from the germline V gene. The CDR3 DNA is TGTGCCAGCAGTGATAACGGGGGGTGGAACGAGCAGTACTTC. Amino acids: CASSDNGGWNEQYF.

This chain links TRBV28 with TRBJ2-7; no clear D. CDR3 size: 13 residues. The V end lost 6 bases, the J end lost 0 bases, and 9 bases lay between the germline ends. From germline, CDR1 is MDHEN and CDR2 SYDVKM. In DNA form, the CDR3 reads TGTGCCAGCAGCCCCTACAGCTCCTACGAGCAGTACTTC. Protein sequence: CASSPYSSYEQYF.

V usage is TRBV27 and J usage is TRBJ2-7; D may be TRBD2 (5 bases). The CDR3 sequence is 12 residues long. The V and J ends lost 2 bases and 6 bases respectively, with 8 bases between them. Per the germline V gene, CDR1 is MNHEY and CDR2 is SMNVEV (reference sequence). CDR3 sequence: CASSLGGTEQYF. The CDR3 region has the DNA TGTGCCAGCAGTTTAGGAGGCACCGAGCAGTACTTC.

CDR3 DNA sequence: TGTGCCAGCAGTTTATATGGGACAGGGGGGAGCGGGGAGCTGTTTTTT. Translation: CASSLYGTGGSGELFF. This chain uses TRBV28 with TRBJ2-2; TRBD1 matches at 11 bases. V dropped 1 base and J dropped 7; count of bases not matched to a gene: 5. Germline CDR1 reads MDHEN; CDR2 reads SYDVKM. The CDR3 has 16 residues.

This clone was seen only a few times. The chain couples TRBV19 to TRBJ2-5; possibly TRBD2 for D (6 bases). The germline CDR1 and CDR2 sequences are LNHDA and SQIVND (reference sequence). This CDR3 has 12 residues. V shed 8 bases and J shed 4 bases, with 11 bases lying between them. The CDR3 DNA reads as TGTGCCAGTGGCGCGGGGAGAGAGACCCAGTACTTC. Its translation: CASGAGRETQYF. The full variable domain, completed using reference TRBV19 and TRBJ2-5, is DGGITQSPKYLFRKEGQNVTLSCEQNLNHDAMYWYRQDPGQGLRLIYYSQIVNDFQKGDIAEGYSVSREKKESFPLTVTSAQKNPTAFYLCASGAGRETQYFGPGTRLLVL.

V usage is TRBV6-5 and J usage is TRBJ1-2, with 8 bases matching TRBD1. V shed 8 bases and J 4 bases; nucleotides not matched to a gene: 3. The CDR3 is 12 amino acids. Germline lookup yields CDR1 MNHEY and CDR2 SVGAGI. CDR3 sequence: CASGQGGYGYTF. CDR3 bases: TGTGCCAGCGGACAGGGAGGCTATGGCTACACCTTC.

The chain uses TRBV6-5 and TRBJ2-3; weak D call: TRBD1 (6 bases). The CDR3 contains 12 residues. Germline lookup yields CDR1 MNHEY and CDR2 SVGAGI. Trimming shortened V by 10 bases and J by 5 bases, and 13 bases separated the two germline ends. CDR3 residues: CATKLGQDTQYF. The DNA of the CDR3 is TGTGCCACCAAATTGGGACAAGATACGCAGTATTTT.

This clone was observed once. The chain carries TRBV28 and TRBJ2-7; 9 bases match TRBD1. With 6 bases clipped from V and 5 bases from J, the junction kept 8 bases outside the gene matches. The CDR3 is 14 residues long. Per germline, CDR1 MDHEN and CDR2 SYDVKM. The CDR3 reads CASRPQGAVHEQYF. The CDR3 DNA follows: TGTGCCAGCAGGCCACAGGGGGCGGTACACGAGCAGTACTTC.

The chain links TRBV5-1 to TRBJ1-2, with D possibly matching TRBD1 (6 bases). V was clipped by 4 bases and J by 4 bases, with 8 bases between them. Germline CDR1 is SGHRS and CDR2 is YFSETQ. The CDR3 is made up of 12 amino acids. The CDR3 sequence is CASSMDSYGYTF. Here the CDR3 DNA reads TGCGCCAGCAGCATGGACAGCTATGGCTACACCTTC.

The V and J genes are TRBV5-5 and TRBJ2-7; D possibly corresponds to TRBD2 (5 bases). The CDR3 covers 13 residues. Germline V gives CDR1 SGHKS, CDR2 YYEKEE (reference sequence). V was cut by 0 bases and J by 6 bases, with 10 bases left in between. CDR3 nucleotide sequence: TGTGCCAGCAGCTTGGAACCGGCGGGCGAGCAGTACTTC. Amino acids: CASSLEPAGEQYF.

DNA of the CDR3: TGTGCCAGCAGTGCAGCCCTTCGTGCGCAAGGAGGCTATGGCTACACCTTC. Encoded protein: CASSAALRAQGGYGYTF. The V call is TRBV6-1, the J call TRBJ1-2, with D unresolved. Germline-derived CDR1 and CDR2 are MNHNS and SASEGT. This CDR3 contains 17 residues. V was trimmed by 4 bases and J by 4 bases, leaving 22 bases between them.

This chain connects TRBV27 to TRBJ2-7, with D perhaps TRBD1 (6 bases). Germline V CDR1 and CDR2: MNHEY, SMNVEV (reference sequence). This CDR3 contains 14 residues. The V gene lost 6 bases and the J gene lost 4 bases, with 16 bases spanning the gap. CDR3 nucleotide sequence: TGTGCCAGCAGGCCCCGGAGGACAGCTTACGAGCAGTACTTC. As protein: CASRPRRTAYEQYF.

V gene TRBV7-9 combines with J gene TRBJ2-5; TRBD2 aligns across 7 bases. CDR3 length equals 17 residues. The V and J ends lost 5 bases and 4 bases, in that order; junction bases with no gene match: 16. Germline CDR1 is SEHNR and CDR2 is FQNEAQ (reference sequence). CDR3 sequence (DNA): TGTGCCAGCAGCACCACCCTCCCAGCGGGGCCCCGAGAGACCCAGTACTTC. Translating gives CASSTTLPAGPRETQYF. The entire variable domain, with the rest obtained from reference TRBV7-9 and TRBJ2-5, is as follows: DTGVSQNPRHKITKRGQNVTFRCDPISEHNRLYWYRQTLGQGPEFLTYFQNEAQLEKSRLLSDRFSAERPKGSFSTLEIQRTEQGDSAMYLCASSTTLPAGPRETQYFGPGTRLLVL.

This rearrangement joins TRBV7-9 to TRBJ1-2; 9 bases agree with TRBD1. V lost 4 bases and J lost 5; bases outside the gene matches: 14. CDR3 length: 17 amino acids. Germline lookup yields CDR1 SEHNR and CDR2 FQNEAQ (reference sequence). In DNA, the CDR3 is TGTGCCAGCAGCTCGACCGGGACAGGGACCATGGGGTATGGCTACACCTTC. It specifies CASSSTGTGTMGYGYTF. Together with reference TRBV7-9 and TRBJ1-2, the CDR3 gives the full variable domain: DTGVSQNPRHKITKRGQNVTFRCDPISEHNRLYWYRQTLGQGPEFLTYFQNEAQLEKSRLLSDRFSAERPKGSFSTLEIQRTEQGDSAMYLCASSSTGTGTMGYGYTFGSGTRLTVV.

V gene TRBV6-1 combines with J gene TRBJ1-4; possible D gene TRBD1, 5 bases. From germline, CDR1 is MNHNS and CDR2 SASEGT. The CDR3 extends over 13 amino acids. V shed 2 bases and J shed 8 bases, with 9 bases lying between them. The DNA of the CDR3 is TGTGCCAGCAGTGAACAGGGCCGGGAAAAACTGTTTTTT. This translates into CASSEQGREKLFF.

Worth noting for this clone: An end of the junction differs from the germline gene, which may be a read error. The chain combines TRBV7-7 with TRBJ2-3, with a possible D match to TRBD1 (6 bases). The germline V gene encodes CDR1 SSHAT and CDR2 FNYEAQ (reference sequence). CDR3 size: 14 residues. The CDR3 sequence is CASSLSTTRGTQYF. The CDR3, as DNA: TGTGCTAGCAGCCTTAGTACAACCAGGGGTACGCAGTATTTT.

This chain links TRBV18 with TRBJ2-7; 9 nucleotides match TRBD1. V shed 6 bases, J shed 5 bases, and the junction held 8 bases outside the gene matches. Germline CDR1 and CDR2: KGHSH and LQKENI. This CDR3 region has 14 residues. CDR3 in amino acids: CASSRQGGGDEQYF. The CDR3 bases are TGTGCCAGCTCGCGACAGGGGGGAGGGGACGAGCAGTACTTC.

This sequence joins TRBV30 and TRBJ1-2; 10 bases align to TRBD1. Germline values: CDR1 GTSNPN, CDR2 SVGIG (reference sequence). The junction had 9 bases not matched to a gene; V was cut back by 0 bases and J by 8 bases. This CDR3 region has 15 residues. The CDR3 sequence is CAWSVAGTGARGYTF. As DNA, the CDR3 is TGTGCCTGGAGTGTAGCCGGGACAGGGGCTCGCGGCTACACCTTC.

In this sample, this clone turned up a few times. This chain connects TRBV18 to TRBJ2-6, with 7 bases aligning to TRBD1. The CDR3 is made up of 19 amino acids. V lost 4 bases, J lost 0 bases, and 12 bases stayed unmatched. Germline V gene data show CDR1 as KGHSH and CDR2 as LQKENI. Here the CDR3 DNA reads TGTGCCAGCTCACTTAACAGGGGCCCCCCGATCTCTGGGGCCAACGTCCTGACTTTC. This translates into CASSLNRGPPISGANVLTF.

This clone was counted once. The chain joins TRBV28 to TRBJ1-1; 7 bases match TRBD1. The CDR3 totals 15 residues. With 4 bases clipped from V and 1 base from J, the junction kept 6 bases outside the gene matches. CDR1 and CDR2 from the germline V gene are MDHEN and SYDVKM. This CDR3 is CASSSQGVGNTEAFF. The CDR3 nucleotides are TGTGCCAGCAGTTCCCAGGGGGTTGGGAACACTGAAGCTTTCTTT.

This clone was picked up a small number of times. V gene TRBV30 combines with J gene TRBJ1-5; TRBD1 is a possible D gene (5 bases). The CDR3 loop spans 16 amino acids. V was pared by 2 bases and J by 4 bases, with 18 bases between. Germline CDR1 and CDR2: GTSNPN and SVGIG (reference sequence). The CDR3 bases are TGTGCCTGGAGTCACGACTCGGGGGGTACAAATCAGCCCCAGCATTTT. Encoded protein: CAWSHDSGGTNQPQHF.

This rearrangement joins TRBV6-5 to TRBJ2-7, with D perhaps matching TRBD1 (6 bases). This CDR3 contains 16 residues. Germline assignment: CDR1 MNHEY and CDR2 SVGAGI. V was trimmed by 2 bases and J by 3 bases, leaving 17 bases between them. This chain's CDR3 is CASSYSPGALYYEQYF. Here the CDR3 DNA reads TGTGCCAGCAGTTACAGCCCAGGGGCCCTCTACTACGAGCAGTACTTC.

The CDR3 here is CASSPQGYGYTF. The DNA for the CDR3 is TGTGCCAGCAGTCCACAGGGTTATGGCTACACCTTC. The V gene is TRBV28, the J gene TRBJ1-2, with D possibly matching TRBD1 (6 bases). The CDR3 covers 12 residues. Looked up from germline, CDR1 is MDHEN and CDR2 is SYDVKM. V lost 5 bases and J lost 5, with 9 bases in between.